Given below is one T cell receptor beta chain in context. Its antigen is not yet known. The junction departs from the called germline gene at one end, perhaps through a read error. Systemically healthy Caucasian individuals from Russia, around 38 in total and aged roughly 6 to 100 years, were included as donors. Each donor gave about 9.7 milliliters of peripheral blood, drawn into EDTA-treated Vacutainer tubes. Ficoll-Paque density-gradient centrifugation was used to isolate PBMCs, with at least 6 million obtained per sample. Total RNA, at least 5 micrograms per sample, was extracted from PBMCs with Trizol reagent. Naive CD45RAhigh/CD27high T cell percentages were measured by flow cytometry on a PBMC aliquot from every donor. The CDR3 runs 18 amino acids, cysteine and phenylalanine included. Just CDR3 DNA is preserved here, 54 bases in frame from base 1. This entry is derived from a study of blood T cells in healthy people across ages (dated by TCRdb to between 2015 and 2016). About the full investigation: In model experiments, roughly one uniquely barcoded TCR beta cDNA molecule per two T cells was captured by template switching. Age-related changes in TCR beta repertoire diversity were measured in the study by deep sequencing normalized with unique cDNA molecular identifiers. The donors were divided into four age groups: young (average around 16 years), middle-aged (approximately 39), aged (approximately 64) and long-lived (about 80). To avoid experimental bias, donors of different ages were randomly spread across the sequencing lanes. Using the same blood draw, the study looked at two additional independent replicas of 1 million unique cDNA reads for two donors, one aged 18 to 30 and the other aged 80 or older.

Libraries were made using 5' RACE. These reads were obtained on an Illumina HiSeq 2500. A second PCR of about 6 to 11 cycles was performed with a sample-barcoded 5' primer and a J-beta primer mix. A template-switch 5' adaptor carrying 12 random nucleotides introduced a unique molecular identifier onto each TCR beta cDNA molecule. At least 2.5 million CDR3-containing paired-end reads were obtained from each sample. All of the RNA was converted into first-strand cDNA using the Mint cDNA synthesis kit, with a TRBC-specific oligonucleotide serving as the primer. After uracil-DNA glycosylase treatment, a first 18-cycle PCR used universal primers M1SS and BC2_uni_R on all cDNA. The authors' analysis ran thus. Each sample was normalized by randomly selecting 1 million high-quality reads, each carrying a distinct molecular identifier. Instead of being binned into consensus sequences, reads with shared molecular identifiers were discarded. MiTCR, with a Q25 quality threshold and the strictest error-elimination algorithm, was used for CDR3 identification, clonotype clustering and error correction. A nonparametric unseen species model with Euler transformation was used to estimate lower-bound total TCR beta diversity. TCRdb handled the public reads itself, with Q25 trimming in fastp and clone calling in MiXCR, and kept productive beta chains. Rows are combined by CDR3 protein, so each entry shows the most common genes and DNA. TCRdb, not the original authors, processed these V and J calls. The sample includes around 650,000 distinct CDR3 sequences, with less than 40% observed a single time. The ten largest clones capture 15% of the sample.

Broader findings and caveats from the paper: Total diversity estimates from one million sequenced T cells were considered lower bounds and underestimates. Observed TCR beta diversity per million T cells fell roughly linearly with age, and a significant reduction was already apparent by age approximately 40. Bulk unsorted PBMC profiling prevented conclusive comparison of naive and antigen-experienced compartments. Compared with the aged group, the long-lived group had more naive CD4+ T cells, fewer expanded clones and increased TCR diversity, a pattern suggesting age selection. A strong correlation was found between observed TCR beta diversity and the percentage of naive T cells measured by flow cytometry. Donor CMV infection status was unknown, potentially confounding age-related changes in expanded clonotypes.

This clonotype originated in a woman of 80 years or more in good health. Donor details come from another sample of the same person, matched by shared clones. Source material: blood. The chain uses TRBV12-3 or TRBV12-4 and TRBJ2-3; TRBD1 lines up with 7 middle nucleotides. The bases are TGTGCCAGCTGTTTAGGGATTGATACTAGGGGGCGCGCAGATACGCAGTATTTT. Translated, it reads CASCLGIDTRGRADTQYF.